This TCR beta chain was recovered during a study of T cells in Graves' hyperthyroidism and ophthalmopathy. Using RNA transcripts as the source, TCR beta CDR3 regions were amplified. First-round RT-PCR of the TCR CDR3 relied on the HTBI primer set. One entry per CDR3 protein results from TCRdb running MiXCR on the multiplex PCR reads. The repertoire holds under 400,000 distinct CDR3 sequences, with around 14% as singletons. The CDR3 covers 13 residues. Trimming stripped 0 bases from V and 2 bases from J, with 5 bases between. Germline V gives CDR1 MNHEY, CDR2 SMNVEV (reference sequence). Of note for this clonotype: One base away lies a much larger clone, so this may be a sequencing read error. A read error is likely, as this CDR3 ends without the conserved phenylalanine or tryptophan.

The sequence was collected from a woman in her fifties or sixties with Graves' hyperthyroidism. The sequencing input was blood. The chain links TRBV27 to TRBJ2-7; D gene unclear. Written as DNA, the CDR3 is TGTGCCAGCAGTTTATCAGGACCCTACGAGCAGTACCTC. Its protein product is CASSLSGPYEQYL.